The 3 T cell receptor beta chains below were found in one sample sequenced in a study of technical replicates of blood from a handful of donors. Produced via immunoSEQ multiplex PCR; TCRdb's table is partial and in-frame only. The repertoire holds approximately 77,000 clones, around 94% seen once, with over 0.35% in the top ten. Sequenced material: T cells isolated from PBMCs. The origin of the receptors is a human donor in good health.

The J gene is TRBJ2-5, the V gene TRBV4-2; 8 bases fit TRBD2. Looked up from germline, CDR1 is LGHNA and CDR2 is YNFKEQ. The CDR3 runs 15 residues. J gave up 2 bases and V 1 base, and 3 bases lay outside the gene matches. The CDR3 coding sequence is TGTGCCAGCAGCCAAGCGGGAGGGTCTCAAGAGACCCAGTACTTC. Translating gives CASSQAGGSQETQYF.

CDR3 nucleotide sequence: TGTGCCGGGACCTTGCGAGGTGAAGCTTTCTTT. It translates to CAGTLRGEAFF. The rearrangement uses TRBV30 and TRBJ1-1; possible D gene TRBD1, 5 bases. The CDR3 consists of 11 residues. Germline assignment: CDR1 GTSNPN and CDR2 SVGIG (reference sequence). Trimming cost V 8 bases and J 7 bases, with 14 bases left between them.

This chain links TRBV5-5 with TRBJ1-4; D is undetermined. The CDR3 is made up of 16 amino acids. CDR1 and CDR2 (germline): SGHKS, YYEKEE (reference sequence). With 2 bases removed from V and 2 bases from J, the gap between germline ends came to 13 bases. The CDR3 sequence is CASSFRGIDTNEKLFF. The CDR3 DNA sequence: TGTGCCAGCAGCTTCCGAGGGATTGATACTAATGAAAAACTGTTTTTT.